The clone carrying this TCR beta chain was counted a few times. Its target is not known. One junction end disagrees with the germline gene, perhaps due to a read error. In germline, CDR1 is MNHEY, CDR2 SVGEGT. The CDR3 runs 14 residues. This sample was included in a study of T cells in Graves' hyperthyroidism and ophthalmopathy. Overall study results and limits: Researchers report that a 13 V-J model separated ophthalmopathy from stable hyperthyroidism. The majority of expanded thyroid clonotypes above 0.001 also appeared in blood.

Stable Graves' hyperthyroidism denoted no ophthalmopathy progression over 18 months. Source material for PBMCs was roughly 10 ml fresh peripheral blood. RNA transcripts yielded amplified TCR beta CDR3 regions. Initially, a first-round RT-PCR of the TCR CDR3 employed the HTBI primer set. TCRdb processed the multiplex PCR reads anew with MiXCR; each CDR3 protein has one entry. The sample has a few hundred thousand distinct CDR3 sequences, around 18% seen once. This chain connects TRBV6-2 or TRBV6-3 to TRBJ2-1; 9 bases line up with TRBD1. This TCR came from a man in his forties with Graves' hyperthyroidism. The sequenced material came from blood. CDR3 sequence (DNA): TGTGCCAGCAGTAACAGGGGGCCCTACAATGAGCAGCTCTTC. Protein sequence: CASSNRGPYNEQLF.